This TCR beta chain is from a study of blood T cell repertoires in COVID-19. The CDR3 covers 17 residues. Germline CDR1 is MRHNA and CDR2 is SNTAGT. Clones were sequenced by immunoSEQ multiplex PCR, and TCRdb holds only the in-frame ones, with some missing. Found here are about 200,000 clones, over 60% of them singletons; the top ten hold roughly 7%. Sequences were obtained from peripheral blood. The chain recombines TRBV6-4 with TRBJ2-5; 7 bases are a match to TRBD1. This sequence originates from a woman in her seventies with acute or convalescent COVID-19. The CDR3, as DNA: TGTGCACTGAGGGGGCTTCGGGGCCCTCGGTACCAAGAGACCCAGTACTTC. Protein sequence: CALRGLRGPRYQETQYF.